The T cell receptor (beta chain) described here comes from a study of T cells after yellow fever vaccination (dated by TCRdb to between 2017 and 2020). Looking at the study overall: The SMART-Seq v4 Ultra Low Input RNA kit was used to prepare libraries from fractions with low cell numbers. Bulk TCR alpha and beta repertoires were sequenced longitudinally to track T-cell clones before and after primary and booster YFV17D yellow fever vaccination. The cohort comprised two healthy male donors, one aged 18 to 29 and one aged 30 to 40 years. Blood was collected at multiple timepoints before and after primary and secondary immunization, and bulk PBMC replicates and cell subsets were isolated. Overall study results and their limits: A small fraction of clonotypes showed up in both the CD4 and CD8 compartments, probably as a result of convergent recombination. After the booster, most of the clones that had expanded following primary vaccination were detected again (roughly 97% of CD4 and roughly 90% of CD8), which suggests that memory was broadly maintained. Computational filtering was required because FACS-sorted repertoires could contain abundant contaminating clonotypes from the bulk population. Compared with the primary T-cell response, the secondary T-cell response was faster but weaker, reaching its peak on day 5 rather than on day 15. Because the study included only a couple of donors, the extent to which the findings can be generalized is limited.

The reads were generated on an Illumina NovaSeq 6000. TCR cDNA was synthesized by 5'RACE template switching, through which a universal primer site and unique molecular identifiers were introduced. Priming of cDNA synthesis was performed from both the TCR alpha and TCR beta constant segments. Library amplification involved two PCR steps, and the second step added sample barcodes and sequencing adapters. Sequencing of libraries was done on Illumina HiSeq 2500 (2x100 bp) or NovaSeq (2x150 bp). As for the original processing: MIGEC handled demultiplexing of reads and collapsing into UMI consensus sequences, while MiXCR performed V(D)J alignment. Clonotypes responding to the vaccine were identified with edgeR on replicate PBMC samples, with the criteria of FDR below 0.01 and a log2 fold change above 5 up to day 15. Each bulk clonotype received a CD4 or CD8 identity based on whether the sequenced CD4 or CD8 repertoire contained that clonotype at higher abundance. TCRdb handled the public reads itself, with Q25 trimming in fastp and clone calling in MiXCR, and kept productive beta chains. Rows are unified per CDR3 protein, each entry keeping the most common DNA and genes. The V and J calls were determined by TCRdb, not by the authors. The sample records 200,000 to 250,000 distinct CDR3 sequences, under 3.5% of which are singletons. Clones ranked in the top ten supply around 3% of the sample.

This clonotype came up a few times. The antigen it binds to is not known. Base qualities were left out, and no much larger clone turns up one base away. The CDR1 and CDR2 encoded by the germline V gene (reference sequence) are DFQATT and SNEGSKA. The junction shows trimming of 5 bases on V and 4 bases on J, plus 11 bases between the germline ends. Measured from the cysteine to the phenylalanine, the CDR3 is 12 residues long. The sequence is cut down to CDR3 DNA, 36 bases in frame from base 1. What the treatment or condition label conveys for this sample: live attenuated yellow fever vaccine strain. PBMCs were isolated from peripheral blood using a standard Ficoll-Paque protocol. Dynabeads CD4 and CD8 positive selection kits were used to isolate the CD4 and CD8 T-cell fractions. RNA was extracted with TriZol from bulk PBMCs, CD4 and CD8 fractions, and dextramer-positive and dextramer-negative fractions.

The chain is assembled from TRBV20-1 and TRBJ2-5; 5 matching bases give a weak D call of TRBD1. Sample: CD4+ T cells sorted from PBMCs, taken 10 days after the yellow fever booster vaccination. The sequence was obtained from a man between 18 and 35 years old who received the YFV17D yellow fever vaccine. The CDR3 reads CSAFDSGETQYF. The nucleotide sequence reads TGCAGTGCTTTCGACAGTGGAGAGACCCAGTACTTC.